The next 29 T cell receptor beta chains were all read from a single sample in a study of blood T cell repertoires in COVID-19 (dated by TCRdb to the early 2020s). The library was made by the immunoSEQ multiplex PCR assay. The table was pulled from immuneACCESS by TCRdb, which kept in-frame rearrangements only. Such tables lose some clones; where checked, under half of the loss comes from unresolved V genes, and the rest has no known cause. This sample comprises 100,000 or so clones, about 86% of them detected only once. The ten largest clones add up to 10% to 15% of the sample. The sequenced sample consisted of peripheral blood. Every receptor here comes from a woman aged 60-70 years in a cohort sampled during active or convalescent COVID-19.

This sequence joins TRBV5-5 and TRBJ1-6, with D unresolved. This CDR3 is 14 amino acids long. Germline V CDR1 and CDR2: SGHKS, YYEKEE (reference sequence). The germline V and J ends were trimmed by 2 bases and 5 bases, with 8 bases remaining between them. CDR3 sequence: CASSLRRDNSPLHF. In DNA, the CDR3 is TGTGCCAGCAGCTTACGACGGGATAATTCACCCCTCCACTTT.

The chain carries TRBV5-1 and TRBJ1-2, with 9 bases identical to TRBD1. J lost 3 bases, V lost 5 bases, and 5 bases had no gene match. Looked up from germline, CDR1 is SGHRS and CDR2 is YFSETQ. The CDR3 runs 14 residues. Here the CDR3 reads CASSQQGADYGYTF. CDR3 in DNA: TGCGCCAGCAGTCAACAGGGGGCCGACTATGGCTACACCTTC.

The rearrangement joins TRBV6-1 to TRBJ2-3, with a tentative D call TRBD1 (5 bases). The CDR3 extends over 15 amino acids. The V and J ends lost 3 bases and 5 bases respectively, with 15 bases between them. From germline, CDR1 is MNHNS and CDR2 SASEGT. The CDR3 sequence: CASSENGQGVDTQYF. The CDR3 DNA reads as TGTGCCAGCAGTGAGAATGGGCAGGGTGTAGATACGCAGTATTTT.

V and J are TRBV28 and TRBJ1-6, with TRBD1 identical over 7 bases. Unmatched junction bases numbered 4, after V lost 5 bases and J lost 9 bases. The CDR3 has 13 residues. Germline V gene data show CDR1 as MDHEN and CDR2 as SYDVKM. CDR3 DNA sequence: TGTGCCAGCAGTAGACAGGGTAGTTCACCCCTCCACTTT. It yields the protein CASSRQGSSPLHF.

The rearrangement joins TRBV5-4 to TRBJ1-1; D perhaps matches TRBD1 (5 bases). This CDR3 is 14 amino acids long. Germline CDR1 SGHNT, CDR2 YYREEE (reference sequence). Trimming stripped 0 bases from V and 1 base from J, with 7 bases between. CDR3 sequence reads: CASSLVRANTEAFF. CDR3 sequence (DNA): TGTGCCAGCAGCTTGGTCAGGGCGAACACTGAAGCTTTCTTT.

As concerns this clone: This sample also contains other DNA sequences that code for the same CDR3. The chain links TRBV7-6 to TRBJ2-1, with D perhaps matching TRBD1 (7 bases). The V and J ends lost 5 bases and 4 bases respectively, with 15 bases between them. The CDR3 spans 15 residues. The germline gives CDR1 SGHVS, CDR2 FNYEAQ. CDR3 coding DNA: TGTGCCAGCAGCGGGCTGACAGGGACTTACAATGAGCAGTTCTTC. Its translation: CASSGLTGTYNEQFF. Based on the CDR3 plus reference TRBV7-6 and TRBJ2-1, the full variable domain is GAGVSQSPRYKVTKRGQDVALRCDPISGHVSLYWYRQALGQGPEFLTYFNYEAQQDKSGLPNDRFSAERPEGSISTLTIQRTEQRDSAMYRCASSGLTGTYNEQFFGPGTRLTVL.

The CDR3: CASRTLRDSLAGYYGYTF. Here the CDR3 DNA reads TGTGCCAGTAGGACTCTCCGGGACAGTCTCGCAGGGTACTATGGCTACACCTTC. This sequence joins TRBV19 and TRBJ1-2, with TRBD1 matching 7 bases. This CDR3 spans 18 amino acids. The ends lost 6 bases at V and 3 bases at J; junction bases unmatched: 19. In germline, CDR1 is LNHDA, CDR2 SQIVND (reference sequence).

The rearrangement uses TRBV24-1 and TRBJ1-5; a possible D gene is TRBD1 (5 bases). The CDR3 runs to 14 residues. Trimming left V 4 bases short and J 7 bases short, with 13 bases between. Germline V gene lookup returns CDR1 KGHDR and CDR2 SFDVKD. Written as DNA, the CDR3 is TGTGCCACCAGTGAAGGAGGGGCTGGCCAGCCCCAGCATTTT. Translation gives CATSEGGAGQPQHF.

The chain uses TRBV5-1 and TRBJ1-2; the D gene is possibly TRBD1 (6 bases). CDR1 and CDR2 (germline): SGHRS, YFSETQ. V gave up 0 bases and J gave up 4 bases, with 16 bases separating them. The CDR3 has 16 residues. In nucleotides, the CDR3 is TGCGCCAGCAGCTTGGGCCACAGGGATTTGGTCTATGGCTACACCTTC. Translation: CASSLGHRDLVYGYTF.

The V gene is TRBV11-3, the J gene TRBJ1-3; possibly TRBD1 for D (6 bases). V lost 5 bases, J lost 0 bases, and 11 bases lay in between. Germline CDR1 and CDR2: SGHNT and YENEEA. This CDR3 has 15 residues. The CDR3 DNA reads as TGTGCCAGCAGCCCACGACAGGTCTCTGGAAACACCATATATTTT. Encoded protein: CASSPRQVSGNTIYF.

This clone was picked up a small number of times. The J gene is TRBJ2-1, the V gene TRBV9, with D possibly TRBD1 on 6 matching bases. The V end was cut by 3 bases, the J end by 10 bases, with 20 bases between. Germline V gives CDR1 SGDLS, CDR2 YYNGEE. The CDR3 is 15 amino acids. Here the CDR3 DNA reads TGTGCCAGCAGCGCCACCGGGACACCCATCTACGAGCAGTTCTTC. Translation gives CASSATGTPIYEQFF.

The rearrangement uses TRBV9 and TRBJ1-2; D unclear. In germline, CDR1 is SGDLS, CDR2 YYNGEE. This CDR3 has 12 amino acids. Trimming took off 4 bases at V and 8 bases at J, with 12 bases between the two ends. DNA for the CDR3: TGTGCCAGCAGCCCCGTAGAGAGCGGCTACACCTTC. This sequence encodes CASSPVESGYTF.

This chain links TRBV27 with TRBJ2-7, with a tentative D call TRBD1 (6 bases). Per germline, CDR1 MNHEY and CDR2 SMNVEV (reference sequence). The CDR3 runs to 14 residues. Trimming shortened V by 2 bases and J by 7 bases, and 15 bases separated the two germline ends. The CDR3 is CASSLGTGWNEQYF. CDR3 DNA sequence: TGTGCCAGCAGTTTAGGTACAGGGTGGAATGAGCAGTACTTC.

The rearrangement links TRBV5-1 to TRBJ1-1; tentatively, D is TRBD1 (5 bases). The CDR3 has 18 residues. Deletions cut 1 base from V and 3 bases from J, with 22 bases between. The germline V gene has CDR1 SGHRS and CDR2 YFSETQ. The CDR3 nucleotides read TGCGCCAGCAGCTTGCCTATTCTGACCCAGGGTGGGGACACTGAAGCTTTCTTT. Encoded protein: CASSLPILTQGGDTEAFF.

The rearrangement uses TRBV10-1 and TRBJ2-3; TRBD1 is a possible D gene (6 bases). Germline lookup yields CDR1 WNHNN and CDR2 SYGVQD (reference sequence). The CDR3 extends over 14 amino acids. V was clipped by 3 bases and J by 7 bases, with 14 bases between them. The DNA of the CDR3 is TGCGCCAGCAGTGAAGGGCAGGGGCTCAATACGCAGTATTTT. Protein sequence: CASSEGQGLNTQYF.

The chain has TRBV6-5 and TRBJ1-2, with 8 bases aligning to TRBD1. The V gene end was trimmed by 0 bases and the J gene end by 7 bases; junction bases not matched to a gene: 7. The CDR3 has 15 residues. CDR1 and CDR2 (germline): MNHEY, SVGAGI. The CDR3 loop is CASSYSIGTGGGYTF. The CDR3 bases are TGTGCCAGCAGTTACTCGATCGGGACAGGCGGTGGCTACACCTTC.

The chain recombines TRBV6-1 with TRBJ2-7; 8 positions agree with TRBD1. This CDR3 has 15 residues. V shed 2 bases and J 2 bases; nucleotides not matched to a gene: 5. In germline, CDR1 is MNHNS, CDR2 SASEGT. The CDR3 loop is CASSEWDRHAYEQYF. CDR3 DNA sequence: TGTGCCAGCAGTGAATGGGACAGGCATGCCTACGAGCAGTACTTC.

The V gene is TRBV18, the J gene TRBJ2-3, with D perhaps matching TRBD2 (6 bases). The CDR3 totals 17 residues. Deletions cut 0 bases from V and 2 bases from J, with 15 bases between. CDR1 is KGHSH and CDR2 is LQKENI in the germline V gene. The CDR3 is CASSPPGRRGYTDTQYF. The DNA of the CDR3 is TGTGCCAGCTCACCACCGGGGCGGCGGGGTTACACAGATACGCAGTATTTT.

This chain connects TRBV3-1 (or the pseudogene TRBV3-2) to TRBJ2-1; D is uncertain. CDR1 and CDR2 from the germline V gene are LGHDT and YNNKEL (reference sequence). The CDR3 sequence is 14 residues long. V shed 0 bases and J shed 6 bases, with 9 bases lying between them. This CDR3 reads CASSQDFSLNEQFF. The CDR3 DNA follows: TGTGCCAGCAGCCAAGATTTTTCACTCAATGAGCAGTTCTTC.

CDR3 coding DNA: TGTGCCAGCAGCCGGACAGGGAGGACTGAAGCTTTCTTT. Protein product: CASSRTGRTEAFF. The genes are TRBV12-3 or TRBV12-4 and TRBJ1-1; 8 positions match TRBD1. J gave up 5 bases and V 6 bases, and 5 bases lay outside the gene matches. The CDR3 is 13 residues long.

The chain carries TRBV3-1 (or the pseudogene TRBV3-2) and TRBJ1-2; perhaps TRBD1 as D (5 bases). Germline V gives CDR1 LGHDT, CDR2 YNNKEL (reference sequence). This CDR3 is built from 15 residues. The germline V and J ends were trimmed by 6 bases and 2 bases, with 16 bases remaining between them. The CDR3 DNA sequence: TGTGCCAGCAGGGAGTCAGGGTTTTTCAACTATGGCTACACCTTC. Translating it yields CASRESGFFNYGYTF.

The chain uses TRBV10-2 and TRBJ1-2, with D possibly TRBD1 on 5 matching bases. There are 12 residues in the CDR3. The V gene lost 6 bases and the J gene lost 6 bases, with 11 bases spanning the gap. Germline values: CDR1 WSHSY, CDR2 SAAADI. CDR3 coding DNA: TGCGCCAGCAGGATGGGGACTGATGGCTACACCTTC. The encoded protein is CASRMGTDGYTF.

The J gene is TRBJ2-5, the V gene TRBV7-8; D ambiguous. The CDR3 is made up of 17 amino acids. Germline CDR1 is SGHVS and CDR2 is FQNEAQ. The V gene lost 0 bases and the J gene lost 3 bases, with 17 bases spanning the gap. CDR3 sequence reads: CASSLARMTGRKETQYF. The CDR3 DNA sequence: TGTGCCAGCAGCTTAGCGCGTATGACGGGTCGGAAAGAGACCCAGTACTTC.

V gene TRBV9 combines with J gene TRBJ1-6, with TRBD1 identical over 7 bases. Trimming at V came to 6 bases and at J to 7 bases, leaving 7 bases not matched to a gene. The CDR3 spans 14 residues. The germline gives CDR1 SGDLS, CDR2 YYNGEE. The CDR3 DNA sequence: TGTGCCAGCACCCCCGGGACAGAAAATTCACCCCTCCACTTT. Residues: CASTPGTENSPLHF. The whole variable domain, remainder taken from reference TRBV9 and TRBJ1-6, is DSGVTQTPKHLITATGQRVTLRCSPRSGDLSVYWYQQSLDQGLQFLIQYYNGEERAKGNILERFSAQQFPDLHSELNLSSLELGDSALYFCASTPGTENSPLHFGNGTRLTVT.

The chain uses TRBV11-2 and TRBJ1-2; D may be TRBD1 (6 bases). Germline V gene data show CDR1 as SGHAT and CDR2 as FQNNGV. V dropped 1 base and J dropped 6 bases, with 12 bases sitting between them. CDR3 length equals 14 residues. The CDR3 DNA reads TGTGCCAGCAGCTTAGGAACAGGGCTTCATGGCTACACCTTC. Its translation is CASSLGTGLHGYTF.

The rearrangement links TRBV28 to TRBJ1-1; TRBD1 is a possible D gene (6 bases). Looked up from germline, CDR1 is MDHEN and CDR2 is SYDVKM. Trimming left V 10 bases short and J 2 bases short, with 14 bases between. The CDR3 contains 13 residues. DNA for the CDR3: TGTGCCATTTCCGGGACACCAAACACTGAAGCTTTCTTT. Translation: CAISGTPNTEAFF.

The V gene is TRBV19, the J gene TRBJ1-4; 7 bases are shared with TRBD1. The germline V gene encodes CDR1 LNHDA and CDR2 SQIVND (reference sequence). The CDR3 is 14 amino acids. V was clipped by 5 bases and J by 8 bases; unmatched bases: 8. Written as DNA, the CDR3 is TGTGCCAGTAGTTTTCAGACAGGGAAAGAAAAACTGTTTTTT. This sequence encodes CASSFQTGKEKLFF.

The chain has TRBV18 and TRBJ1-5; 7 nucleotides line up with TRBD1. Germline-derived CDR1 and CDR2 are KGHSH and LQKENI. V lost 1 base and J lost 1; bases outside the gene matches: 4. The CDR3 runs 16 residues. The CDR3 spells CASSPQGARSNQPQHF. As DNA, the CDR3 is TGTGCCAGCTCACCACAGGGGGCGCGAAGCAATCAGCCCCAGCATTTT.

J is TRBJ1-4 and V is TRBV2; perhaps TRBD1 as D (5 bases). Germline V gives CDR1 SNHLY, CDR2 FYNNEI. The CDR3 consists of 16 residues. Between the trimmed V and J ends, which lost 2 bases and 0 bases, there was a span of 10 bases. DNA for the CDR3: TGTGCCAGCAGTGAACTAGACAGTCCAACTAATGAAAAACTGTTTTTT. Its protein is CASSELDSPTNEKLFF.